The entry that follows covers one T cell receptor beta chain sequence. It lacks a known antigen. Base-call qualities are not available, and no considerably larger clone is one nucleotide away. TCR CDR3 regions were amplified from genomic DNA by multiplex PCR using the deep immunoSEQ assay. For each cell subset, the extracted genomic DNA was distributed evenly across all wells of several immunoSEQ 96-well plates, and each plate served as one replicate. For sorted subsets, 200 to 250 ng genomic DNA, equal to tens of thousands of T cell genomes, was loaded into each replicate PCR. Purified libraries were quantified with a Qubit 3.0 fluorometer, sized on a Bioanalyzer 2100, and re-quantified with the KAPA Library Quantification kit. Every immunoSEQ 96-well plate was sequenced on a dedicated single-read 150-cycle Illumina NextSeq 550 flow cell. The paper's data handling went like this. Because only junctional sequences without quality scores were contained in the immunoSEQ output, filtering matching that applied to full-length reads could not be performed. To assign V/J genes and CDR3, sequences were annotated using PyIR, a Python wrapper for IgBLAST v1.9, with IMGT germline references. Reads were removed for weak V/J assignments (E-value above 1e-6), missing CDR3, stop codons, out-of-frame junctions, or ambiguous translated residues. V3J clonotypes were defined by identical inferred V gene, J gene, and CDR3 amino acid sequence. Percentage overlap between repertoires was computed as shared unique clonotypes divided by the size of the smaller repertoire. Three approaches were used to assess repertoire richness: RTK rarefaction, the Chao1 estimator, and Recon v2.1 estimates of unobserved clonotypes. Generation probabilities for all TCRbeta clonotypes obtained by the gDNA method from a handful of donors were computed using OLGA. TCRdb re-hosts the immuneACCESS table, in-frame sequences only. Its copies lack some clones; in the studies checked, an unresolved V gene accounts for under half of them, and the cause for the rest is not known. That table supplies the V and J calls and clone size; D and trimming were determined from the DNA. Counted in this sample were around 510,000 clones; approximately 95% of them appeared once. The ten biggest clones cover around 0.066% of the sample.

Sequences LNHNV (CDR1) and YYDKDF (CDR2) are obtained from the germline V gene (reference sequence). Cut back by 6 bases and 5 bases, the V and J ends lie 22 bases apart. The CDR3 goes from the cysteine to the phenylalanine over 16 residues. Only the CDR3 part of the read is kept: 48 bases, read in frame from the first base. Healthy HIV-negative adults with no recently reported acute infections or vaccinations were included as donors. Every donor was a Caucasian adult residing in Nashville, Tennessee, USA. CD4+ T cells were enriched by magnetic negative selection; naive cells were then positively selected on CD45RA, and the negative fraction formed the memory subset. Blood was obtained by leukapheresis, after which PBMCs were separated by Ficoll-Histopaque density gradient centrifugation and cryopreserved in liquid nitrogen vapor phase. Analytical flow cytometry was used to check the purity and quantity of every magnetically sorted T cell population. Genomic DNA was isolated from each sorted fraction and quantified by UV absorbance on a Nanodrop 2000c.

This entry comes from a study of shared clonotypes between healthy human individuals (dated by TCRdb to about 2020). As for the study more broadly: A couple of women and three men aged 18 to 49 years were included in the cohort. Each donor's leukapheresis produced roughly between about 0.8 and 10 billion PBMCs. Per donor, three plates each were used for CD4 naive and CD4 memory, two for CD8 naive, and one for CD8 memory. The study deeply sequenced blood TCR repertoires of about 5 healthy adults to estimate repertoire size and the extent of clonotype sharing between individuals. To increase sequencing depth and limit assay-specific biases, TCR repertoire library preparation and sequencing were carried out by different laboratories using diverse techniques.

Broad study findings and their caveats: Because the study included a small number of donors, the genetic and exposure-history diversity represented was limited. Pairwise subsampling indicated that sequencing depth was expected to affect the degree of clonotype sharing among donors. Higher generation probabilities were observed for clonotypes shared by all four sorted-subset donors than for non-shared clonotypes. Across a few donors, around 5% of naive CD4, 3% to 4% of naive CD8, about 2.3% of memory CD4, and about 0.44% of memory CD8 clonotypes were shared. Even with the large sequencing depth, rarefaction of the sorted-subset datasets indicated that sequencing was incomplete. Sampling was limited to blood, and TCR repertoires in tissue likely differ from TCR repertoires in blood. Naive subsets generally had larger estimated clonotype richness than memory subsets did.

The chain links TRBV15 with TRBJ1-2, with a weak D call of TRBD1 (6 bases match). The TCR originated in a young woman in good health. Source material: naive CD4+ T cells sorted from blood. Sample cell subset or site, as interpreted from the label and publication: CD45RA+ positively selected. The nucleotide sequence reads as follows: TGTGCCACCAGACAATTAGGATCAGGGGTCGGGTATGGCTACACCTTC. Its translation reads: CATRQLGSGVGYGYTF.